This T cell receptor (beta chain) was documented in a study of T-cell reconstitution after alpha-beta-depleted transplantation in children. Study results and limitations: Surviving recipient T cells and intrathymic progenitors accounted for some patients' high TCRbeta diversity at day 60. Where alpha-beta T cells came from about two months after transplant was reportedly several hundred expanded graft clones. Most T-cell counts and diversity one year after the transplant came from T cells that were newly produced.

The CDR3 is 13 amino acids. Trimming took off 3 bases at V and 2 bases at J, with 7 bases between the two ends. Germline-derived CDR1 and CDR2 are SNHLY and FYNNEI. The library targeted TCRbeta and was prepared with unique molecular identifiers. TCRdb passed the PCR reads through MiXCR, listing each CDR3 protein once. The table shows under 850,000 distinct CDR3 sequences, with less than 15% occurring only once. This clonotype was found many times. Its antigen is undetermined. The J gene is TRBJ2-5, the V gene TRBV2; no clear D gene. The TCR was taken from a girl under 10 years old with congenital amegakaryocytic thrombocytopenia, due to receive a stem cell transplant. Sequencing was performed on PBMCs, taken before TCRalphabeta/CD19-depleted stem cell transplant. The CDR3 protein is CASSEVQQETQYF. As DNA, the CDR3 is TGTGCCAGCAGTGAGGTACAGCAAGAGACCCAGTACTTC.